A selection of T cell receptor beta chains follows, all from one sample in a study of blood T cells in healthy people across ages. TCRdb reprocessed the 5' RACE reads with MiXCR, giving one entry per CDR3 protein. The repertoire holds hundreds of thousands of distinct CDR3 sequences, with approximately 49% as singletons. Material for sequencing was blood. These receptors came from a woman in her sixties or seventies in good health. Each CDR3 is given with its conserved first and last residue. Each record gives: V gene, clone size, J gene, D gene, CDR3 protein, CDR3 DNA. D genes are given only for firm matches. The listing skips clone size in some rows; elsewhere it reads once, few, many or a size class.

v_call: TRBV11-1
clone_size: -
j_call: TRBJ2-7
d_call: TRBD2
cdr3_aa: CASSLASSWEGEQYF
cdr3_nt: TGTGCCAGCAGCTTAGCGTCTAGCTGGGAGGGAGAGCAGTACTTC

v_call: TRBV7-3
clone_size: -
j_call: TRBJ2-3
d_call: -
cdr3_aa: CASSPQSQGNTDTQYF
cdr3_nt: TGTGCCAGCAGCCCCCAATCACAGGGTAACACAGATACGCAGTATTTT

v_call: TRBV7-3
clone_size: many
j_call: TRBJ2-7
d_call: TRBD1
cdr3_aa: CASSRGQGAYEQYF
cdr3_nt: TGCGCCAGCAGCCGGGGACAGGGGGCCTACGAGCAGTACTTC

v_call: TRBV9
clone_size: -
j_call: TRBJ1-2
d_call: -
cdr3_aa: CASSVGGNTGSRGYTF
cdr3_nt: TGTGCCAGCAGCGTAGGAGGAAACACAGGGTCTAGGGGCTACACCTTC

v_call: TRBV7-2
clone_size: few
j_call: TRBJ2-4
d_call: TRBD2
cdr3_aa: CASSLAMASGRGAKNIQYF
cdr3_nt: TGTGCCAGCAGCTTAGCGATGGCTAGCGGGAGGGGAGCCAAAAACATTCAGTACTTC

v_call: TRBV4-1
clone_size: -
j_call: TRBJ2-1
d_call: TRBD2
cdr3_aa: CASSPIAGGTDEQFF
cdr3_nt: TGCGCCAGCAGCCCAATAGCGGGAGGGACGGATGAGCAGTTCTTC

v_call: TRBV18
clone_size: -
j_call: TRBJ2-3
d_call: TRBD2
cdr3_aa: CASSPGTSGRDSTDTQYF
cdr3_nt: TGTGCCAGCTCACCTGGGACTAGCGGGAGAGACAGCACAGATACGCAGTATTTT

v_call: TRBV20-1
clone_size: few
j_call: TRBJ2-1
d_call: -
cdr3_aa: CSASTDGEYNEQFF
cdr3_nt: TGCAGTGCGTCGACAGATGGGGAATACAATGAGCAGTTCTTC

v_call: TRBV27
clone_size: -
j_call: TRBJ2-5
d_call: TRBD2
cdr3_aa: CASSFPAGKRDVDEQYF
cdr3_nt: TGTGCCAGCAGTTTTCCAGCAGGAAAGCGGGATGTGGATGAGCAGTACTTC

v_call: TRBV29-1
clone_size: -
j_call: TRBJ2-7
d_call: -
cdr3_aa: CSVSRTVDEQYF
cdr3_nt: TGCAGCGTTTCCAGGACAGTGGACGAGCAGTACTTC

v_call: TRBV7-2
clone_size: -
j_call: TRBJ2-7
d_call: TRBD1
cdr3_aa: CASSFGAGTGAYEQYF
cdr3_nt: TGTGCCAGCAGCTTCGGGGCCGGGACAGGGGCCTACGAGCAGTACTTC

v_call: TRBV3-1
clone_size: few
j_call: TRBJ2-7
d_call: TRBD2
cdr3_aa: CASGSGIIYEQYF
cdr3_nt: TGTGCCAGCGGGAGCGGGATTATCTACGAGCAGTACTTC

v_call: TRBV20-1
clone_size: -
j_call: TRBJ2-3
d_call: TRBD2
cdr3_aa: CSARGDTASGRRDTQYF
cdr3_nt: TGCAGTGCTAGAGGGGATACGGCTAGCGGCCGGAGGGATACGCAGTATTTT

v_call: TRBV20-1
clone_size: -
j_call: TRBJ2-7
d_call: -
cdr3_aa: CSASPPDYTYEQYF
cdr3_nt: TGCAGTGCAAGCCCCCCGGACTACACCTACGAGCAGTACTTC

v_call: TRBV6-1
clone_size: -
j_call: TRBJ1-4
d_call: TRBD1
cdr3_aa: CASSLLNRGEKLFF
cdr3_nt: TGTGCCAGCAGTCTCTTGAACAGGGGGGAAAAACTGTTTTTT

v_call: TRBV6-2/TRBV6-3
clone_size: -
j_call: TRBJ2-7
d_call: -
cdr3_aa: CASSYLAEIYNEQYF
cdr3_nt: TGTGCCAGCAGTTACTTAGCGGAAATCTACAATGAGCAGTACTTC

v_call: TRBV3-1
clone_size: -
j_call: TRBJ1-1
d_call: -
cdr3_aa: CASSQSTGNTEAFF
cdr3_nt: TGTGCCAGCAGCCAATCGACAGGGAACACTGAAGCTTTCTTT

v_call: TRBV5-1
clone_size: few
j_call: TRBJ2-4
d_call: -
cdr3_aa: CASSLGGTDFLQYF
cdr3_nt: TGCGCCAGCAGCTTGGGGGGGACTGATTTCCTTCAGTACTTC

v_call: TRBV20-1
clone_size: few
j_call: TRBJ1-2
d_call: TRBD1
cdr3_aa: CSAPGTGRGTYGYTF
cdr3_nt: TGTAGTGCTCCCGGGACAGGAAGAGGGACCTATGGCTACACCTTC

v_call: TRBV5-5
clone_size: -
j_call: TRBJ2-5
d_call: -
cdr3_aa: CACSPPRTEETQYF
cdr3_nt: TGTGCCTGCAGCCCTCCGAGGACAGAAGAGACCCAGTACTTC

v_call: TRBV20-1
clone_size: few
j_call: TRBJ2-5
d_call: TRBD2
cdr3_aa: CSAGGVETQYF
cdr3_nt: TGCAGTGCTGGGGGGGTGGAGACCCAGTACTTC

v_call: TRBV14
clone_size: -
j_call: TRBJ2-1
d_call: -
cdr3_aa: CASGRWDNEQFF
cdr3_nt: TGTGCCAGCGGGAGGTGGGACAATGAGCAGTTCTTC

v_call: TRBV6-2/TRBV6-3
clone_size: -
j_call: TRBJ2-1
d_call: -
cdr3_aa: CASSSTMEGSYNEQFF
cdr3_nt: TGTGCCAGCAGTTCGACTATGGAAGGGTCCTACAATGAGCAGTTCTTC

v_call: TRBV20-1
clone_size: -
j_call: TRBJ2-7
d_call: TRBD1
cdr3_aa: CSATSGQGNEQYF
cdr3_nt: TGCAGTGCTACATCAGGACAGGGCAACGAGCAGTACTTC

v_call: TRBV7-3
clone_size: -
j_call: TRBJ2-5
d_call: TRBD2
cdr3_aa: CASSFGSGSGETQYF
cdr3_nt: TGTGCCAGCAGCTTCGGTAGCGGGAGCGGGGAGACCCAGTACTTC

v_call: TRBV6-2/TRBV6-3
clone_size: -
j_call: TRBJ2-1
d_call: -
cdr3_aa: CASSYSRTLYNEQFF
cdr3_nt: TGTGCCAGCAGTTACTCAAGGACATTATACAATGAGCAGTTCTTC

v_call: TRBV5-1
clone_size: once
j_call: TRBJ1-4
d_call: -
cdr3_aa: CASSLGRGEEKLFF
cdr3_nt: TGCGCCAGCAGCTTAGGTCGGGGAGAAGAAAAACTGTTTTTT

v_call: TRBV24-1
clone_size: many
j_call: TRBJ2-7
d_call: -
cdr3_aa: CATSDAISGYEQYF
cdr3_nt: TGTGCCACCAGTGATGCTATTTCGGGCTACGAGCAGTACTTC

v_call: TRBV29-1
clone_size: few
j_call: TRBJ2-1
d_call: -
cdr3_aa: CSVGTRGRSYNEQFF
cdr3_nt: TGCAGCGTTGGTACCCGCGGCCGCTCCTACAATGAGCAGTTCTTC

v_call: TRBV7-2
clone_size: -
j_call: TRBJ2-5
d_call: -
cdr3_aa: CASSFSRVSETQYF
cdr3_nt: TGTGCCAGCAGCTTCTCGCGGGTATCGGAGACCCAGTACTTC

v_call: TRBV7-3
clone_size: -
j_call: TRBJ1-3
d_call: -
cdr3_aa: CASSLSGGPGNTIYF
cdr3_nt: TGTGCCAGCAGCTTATCCGGGGGACCTGGAAACACCATATATTTT

v_call: TRBV20-1
clone_size: -
j_call: TRBJ2-3
d_call: -
cdr3_aa: CSRARLQADTQYF
cdr3_nt: TGCAGCAGGGCGCGGCTCCAGGCAGATACGCAGTATTTT

v_call: TRBV20-1
clone_size: few
j_call: TRBJ2-5
d_call: -
cdr3_aa: CSATRDTGQETQYF
cdr3_nt: TGCAGTGCTACCCGGGACACCGGCCAAGAGACCCAGTACTTC

v_call: TRBV4-1
clone_size: -
j_call: TRBJ2-7
d_call: -
cdr3_aa: CASSLQTGGAVEQYF
cdr3_nt: TGCGCCAGCAGCTTACAAACAGGGGGGGCCGTCGAGCAGTACTTC

v_call: TRBV20-1
clone_size: -
j_call: TRBJ2-1
d_call: TRBD2
cdr3_aa: CSAREAGARKEQFF
cdr3_nt: TGCAGTGCTAGGGAAGCGGGAGCGAGAAAAGAGCAGTTCTTC

v_call: TRBV7-9
clone_size: many
j_call: TRBJ2-5
d_call: -
cdr3_aa: CASSLGLAETQYF
cdr3_nt: TGTGCCAGCAGCTTAGGCCTAGCAGAGACCCAGTACTTC

v_call: TRBV20-1
clone_size: -
j_call: TRBJ2-5
d_call: TRBD1
cdr3_aa: CSAVAGQGGETQYF
cdr3_nt: TGCAGTGCCGTCGCCGGACAGGGCGGGGAGACCCAGTACTTC

v_call: TRBV7-2
clone_size: -
j_call: TRBJ2-3
d_call: -
cdr3_aa: CASSSWRVDTQYF
cdr3_nt: TGTGCCAGCAGCTCATGGAGGGTAGATACGCAGTATTTT

v_call: TRBV28
clone_size: -
j_call: TRBJ2-2
d_call: TRBD1
cdr3_aa: CASSLDRESGTGELFF
cdr3_nt: TGTGCCAGCAGTCTGGACAGGGAGAGTGGCACCGGGGAGCTGTTTTTT

v_call: TRBV29-1
clone_size: -
j_call: TRBJ2-1
d_call: TRBD2
cdr3_aa: CSVCGRAASSYNEQFF
cdr3_nt: TGCAGTGTTTGCGGGAGGGCCGCAAGCTCCTACAATGAGCAGTTCTTC

v_call: TRBV27
clone_size: -
j_call: TRBJ2-7
d_call: -
cdr3_aa: CASRITGSYEQYF
cdr3_nt: TGTGCCAGCAGGATCACAGGCTCCTACGAGCAGTACTTC

v_call: TRBV6-2/TRBV6-3
clone_size: few
j_call: TRBJ2-5
d_call: -
cdr3_aa: CASTDRPNLQETQYF
cdr3_nt: TGTGCCAGCACCGACCGACCAAATTTACAAGAGACCCAGTACTTC

v_call: TRBV20-1
clone_size: -
j_call: TRBJ2-1
d_call: TRBD2
cdr3_aa: CSARLAGGSYNEQFF
cdr3_nt: TGCAGTGCAAGACTAGCGGGAGGGTCCTACAATGAGCAGTTCTTC

v_call: TRBV25-1
clone_size: few
j_call: TRBJ2-7
d_call: -
cdr3_aa: CASSDRTISEQYF
cdr3_nt: TGTGCCAGCAGTGACAGGACAATTAGCGAGCAGTACTTC

v_call: TRBV25-1
clone_size: -
j_call: TRBJ2-1
d_call: TRBD1
cdr3_aa: CASSEPRAGGYNEQFF
cdr3_nt: TGTGCCAGCAGTGAACCACGGGCAGGGGGCTACAATGAGCAGTTCTTC

v_call: TRBV21-1
clone_size: -
j_call: TRBJ2-7
d_call: -
cdr3_aa: CASSKALYRQRELLGGEQYF
cdr3_nt: TGTGCCAGCAGCAAAGCGCTGTATCGGCAGCGGGAGTTACTGGGTGGTGAGCAGTACTTC

v_call: TRBV20-1
clone_size: many
j_call: TRBJ2-7
d_call: TRBD1
cdr3_aa: CSALNRQGKHEQYF
cdr3_nt: TGCAGTGCCCTGAACCGACAGGGGAAACACGAGCAGTACTTC

v_call: TRBV5-5
clone_size: -
j_call: TRBJ1-5
d_call: -
cdr3_aa: CASSLAGHQPQHF
cdr3_nt: TGTGCCAGCAGCTTGGCAGGCCATCAGCCCCAGCATTTT

v_call: TRBV28
clone_size: few
j_call: TRBJ2-7
d_call: TRBD1
cdr3_aa: CAILLDRGRSYEQYF
cdr3_nt: TGTGCCATCCTGTTGGACAGGGGCCGTTCCTACGAGCAGTACTTC

v_call: TRBV11-1
clone_size: -
j_call: TRBJ2-3
d_call: TRBD2
cdr3_aa: CASSLDSASSGKITDTQYF
cdr3_nt: TGTGCCAGCAGCTTAGATTCGGCGTCTAGCGGGAAAATCACAGATACGCAGTATTTT

v_call: TRBV12-3/TRBV12-4
clone_size: -
j_call: TRBJ2-3
d_call: -
cdr3_aa: CASSPRLVRVDTQYF
cdr3_nt: TGTGCCAGCAGTCCACGACTCGTGAGGGTAGATACGCAGTATTTT

v_call: TRBV2
clone_size: -
j_call: TRBJ2-1
d_call: -
cdr3_aa: CASSPFRNDEQFF
cdr3_nt: TGTGCCAGCAGCCCCTTTAGAAACGATGAGCAGTTCTTC

v_call: TRBV20-1
clone_size: -
j_call: TRBJ2-5
d_call: -
cdr3_aa: CSARDRRTEETQYF
cdr3_nt: TGCAGTGCTAGAGACCGGAGGACGGAAGAGACCCAGTACTTC